Listed here are 16 T cell receptor beta chains from one sample, sequenced in a study of blood T cell repertoires in COVID-19. Method: immunoSEQ multiplex PCR; TCRdb's copy keeps in-frame clones and lacks some. The profile shows about 220,000 clones, roughly 85% of them singletons. The sequencing sample was made of peripheral blood. These receptors all come from a woman between 65 and 79 years old with COVID-19, enrolled during active disease.

The rearrangement links TRBV15 to TRBJ2-7; 11 nucleotides agree with TRBD2. V gave up 1 base and J gave up 6 bases; unmatched junction bases: 14. The CDR3 totals 18 residues. The germline CDR1 and CDR2 sequences are LNHNV and YYDKDF (reference sequence). The CDR3 sequence is CATSRGGGLAVAAREQYF. The CDR3 bases are TGTGCCACCAGCAGAGGAGGGGGACTAGCGGTAGCTGCTCGCGAGCAGTACTTC.

The chain recombines TRBV10-3 with TRBJ2-7; D is perhaps TRBD1 (5 bases). Trimming removed 3 bases at V and 3 bases at J, with 15 bases between. The length of the CDR3 is 15 residues. CDR1 and CDR2 (germline): ENHRY, SYGVKD. The chain's CDR3 is CAISDQGSTYYEQYF. The CDR3, as DNA: TGTGCCATCAGTGATCAGGGCTCCACCTACTACGAGCAGTACTTC.

This clone was seen more than once but under ten times. The rearrangement joins TRBV7-2 to TRBJ1-2; D unresolved. The CDR3 is made up of 13 amino acids. V lost 1 base and J lost 6, with 9 bases in between. CDR1 is SGHTA, CDR2 FQGNSA, per germline. CDR3 sequence (DNA): TGTGCCAGCAGCTTAGGGTCCGCGGATGGCTACACCTTC. This sequence encodes CASSLGSADGYTF. The whole variable domain, remainder taken from reference TRBV7-2 and TRBJ1-2, is GAGVSQSPSNKVTEKGKDVELRCDPISGHTALYWYRQSLGQGLEFLIYFQGNSAPDKSGLPSDRFSAERTGGSVSTLTIQRTQQEDSAVYLCASSLGSADGYTFGSGTRLTVV.

The V and J genes are TRBV19 and TRBJ1-5, with 9 bases matching TRBD1. Germline V gives CDR1 LNHDA, CDR2 SQIVND (reference sequence). This CDR3 contains 19 residues. V trimming: 1 base; J trimming: 1 base; junction bases outside the gene matches: 11. This CDR3 is CASSIGTGASSWSNQPQHF. DNA of the CDR3: TGTGCCAGTAGTATAGGGACAGGGGCCTCTTCGTGGAGCAATCAGCCCCAGCATTTT.

The chain joins TRBV6-2 or TRBV6-3 to TRBJ1-2; possibly TRBD1 for D (5 bases). There are 13 residues in the CDR3. V gave up 6 bases and J gave up 7 bases, with 15 bases separating them. The V gene's germline CDR1 is MNHEY and CDR2 SVGEGT. The CDR3 DNA reads TGTGCCAGCAGCCCCCGGGGGGGTTCTGGCTACACCTTC. Protein product: CASSPRGGSGYTF.

This sequence joins TRBV19 and TRBJ2-1, with D possibly being TRBD1 (7 bases). CDR1 and CDR2 from the germline V gene are LNHDA and SQIVND (reference sequence). The CDR3 covers 15 residues. Trimming took 8 bases from V and 2 from J, leaving 16 bases between them. CDR3 residues: CASVGGQGAYNEQFF. In DNA, the CDR3 is TGTGCCAGTGTAGGGGGGCAGGGGGCCTACAATGAGCAGTTCTTC.

This CDR3 reads CASSQENPGIYSTNEKLFF. In DNA, the CDR3 is TGCGCCAGCAGCCAAGAAAATCCCGGGATTTATTCAACTAATGAAAAACTGTTTTTT. This chain connects TRBV4-3 to TRBJ1-4; D call uncertain. The germline gives CDR1 LGHNA, CDR2 YSLEER. The CDR3 runs 19 residues. The ends were cut back, 0 bases at V and 0 bases at J, with 17 bases in the middle.

The chain has TRBV30 and TRBJ1-5; TRBD1 agrees at 7 bases. Germline CDR1 GTSNPN, CDR2 SVGIG (reference sequence). CDR3 length equals 14 residues. V shed 5 bases and J 6 bases; nucleotides not matched to a gene: 10. CDR3 amino acids: CAWGKTGMSQPQHF. The CDR3 region has the DNA TGTGCCTGGGGAAAGACAGGGATGTCTCAGCCCCAGCATTTT. The full variable domain, rest sourced from reference TRBV30 and TRBJ1-5, is SQTIHQWPATLVQPVGSPLSLECTVEGTSNPNLYWYRQAAGRGLQLLFYSVGIGQISSEVPQNLSASRPQDRQFILSSKKLLLSDSGFYLCAWGKTGMSQPQHFGDGTRLSIL.

The rearrangement joins TRBV7-9 to TRBJ1-3; 7 nucleotides align to TRBD1. The CDR3 consists of 14 residues. Germline V lookup: CDR1 SEHNR, CDR2 FQNEAQ (reference sequence). V shed 3 bases and J 4 bases; nucleotides not matched to a gene: 3. CDR3 sequence: CASSLTGRGNTIYF. As DNA, the CDR3 is TGTGCCAGCAGCTTGACAGGGAGGGGAAACACCATATATTTT.

This clone appeared once. CDR3 amino acids: CASSLGGATNTEAFF. CDR3 nucleotides: TGTGCCAGCAGTTTGGGGGGGGCTACGAACACTGAAGCTTTCTTT. The genes are TRBV27 and TRBJ1-1, with D perhaps matching TRBD1 (6 bases). In germline, CDR1 is MNHEY, CDR2 SMNVEV (reference sequence). CDR3 size: 15 residues. Trimming removed 3 bases from V and 1 base from J, with 12 bases in between.

This clone was counted between two and nine times. CDR3 in amino acids: CASSLASSGSSYNEQFF. The CDR3 nucleotides read TGTGCCAGCAGCTTAGCGTCGAGCGGGAGCTCCTACAATGAGCAGTTCTTC. V usage is TRBV7-2 and J usage is TRBJ2-1; 8 bases align to TRBD2. The junction had 4 bases not matched to a gene; V was cut back by 0 bases and J by 0 bases. The CDR3 totals 17 residues. From germline, CDR1 is SGHTA and CDR2 FQGNSA.

This clone was recorded once. The chain links TRBV15 to TRBJ1-4; 7 positions match TRBD1. CDR1 LNHNV and CDR2 YYDKDF come from the germline V gene (reference sequence). This CDR3 region has 14 residues. V lost 6 bases and J lost 4; bases outside the gene matches: 5. Here the CDR3 DNA reads TGTGCCACCAGGCCCAGGGGGGTTAATGAAAAACTGTTTTTT. Residues: CATRPRGVNEKLFF.

The chain employs TRBV7-2 and TRBJ2-3, with D perhaps TRBD2 (5 bases). V lost 5 bases, J lost 4 bases, and 13 bases lay in between. Germline lookup yields CDR1 SGHTA and CDR2 FQGNSA. The CDR3 contains 14 residues. The CDR3 sequence: CASSPPGSSDTQYF. CDR3 sequence (DNA): TGTGCCAGCAGCCCCCCGGGAAGTTCAGATACGCAGTATTTT.

This sequence joins TRBV5-1 and TRBJ1-4; 8 bases match TRBD1. Germline V gene data show CDR1 as SGHRS and CDR2 as YFSETQ. The CDR3 length is 14 residues. J was trimmed by 8 bases and V by 2 bases; bases with no gene match: 5. DNA of the CDR3: TGCGCCAGCAGCTTAGGACAGGGTCGGGAAAAACTGTTTTTT. Its translation: CASSLGQGREKLFF.

V and J are TRBV5-4 and TRBJ1-1; 7 bases align to TRBD1. The CDR3 spans 15 residues. V gave up 1 base and J gave up 1 base; unmatched junction bases: 4. Germline lookup yields CDR1 SGHNT and CDR2 YYREEE (reference sequence). The CDR3 DNA follows: TGTGCCAGCAGCTTGACAGGGGCAGGGAACACTGAAGCTTTCTTT. This sequence encodes CASSLTGAGNTEAFF.

Only a few counts were recorded for this clone. The chain uses TRBV12-3 or TRBV12-4 and TRBJ2-1, with D possibly being TRBD1 (5 bases). Trimming left V 5 bases short and J 8 bases short, with 10 bases between. This CDR3 comprises 12 residues. This CDR3 reads CASSDKGDEQFF. CDR3 DNA sequence: TGTGCCAGCAGTGATAAAGGGGATGAGCAGTTCTTC.